Described below is a single TCR beta chain sequence and its context. Antigen unknown. The sample belongs to a study of early T cells in non-severe SARS-CoV-2 infection. Study-wide context: The input, bulk RNA from unsorted whole blood, was sequenced, and chains were unpaired. Findings and caveats of the study: Private and CD4 specificities were missed by VDJdb matching, which favored anti-spike CD8 responses.

Molecules of cDNA were individually given unique molecular identifiers that were attached to them. TCRdb re-called the 5' RACE reads through MiXCR, storing one row per CDR3 protein. There are roughly 24,000 distinct CDR3 sequences in the sample; roughly 3.6% occur only once, and roughly 5.5% lies in the top ten. Germline CDR1 GTSNPN, CDR2 SVGIG (reference sequence). The CDR3 has 13 amino acids. Between the trimmed V and J ends, which lost 1 base and 5 bases, there was a span of 11 bases. Source material: whole blood. V and J are TRBV30 and TRBJ1-2, with D hard to call. The TCR was taken from an adult who was a healthcare worker with PCR-confirmed SARS-CoV-2 infection or an uninfected control (not recorded which). CDR3 loop: CAWSANLGYGYTF. CDR3 DNA sequence: TGTGCCTGGAGTGCCAATCTCGGATATGGCTACACCTTC. Complete variable domain (other parts from reference TRBV30 and TRBJ1-2): SQTIHQWPATLVQPVGSPLSLECTVEGTSNPNLYWYRQAAGRGLQLLFYSVGIGQISSEVPQNLSASRPQDRQFILSSKKLLLSDSGFYLCAWSANLGYGYTFGSGTRLTVV.